The 18 T cell receptor beta chains below all came from one sample that was sequenced in a study of T cell repertoires in cytomegalovirus infection. These receptors are not linked to any known antigen. TCRdb analysed the reads with MiXCR anew, one entry per CDR3 protein. The sample consists of roughly 920,000 distinct CDR3 sequences, roughly 31% of them appearing once. Sample: cultured CD8+ T cells from PBMCs, taken from culture after CMV antigen stimulation. These receptors came from a human donor in good health (CMV status not recorded). Some clones in this sample may be carry-over from other donors' samples.

There are a few counts of this clonotype. The chain employs TRBV10-3 and TRBJ1-1, with D maybe TRBD1 (6 bases). Germline V CDR1 and CDR2: ENHRY, SYGVKD. This CDR3 contains 15 residues. Trimming took 2 bases from V and 5 from J, leaving 15 bases between them. The CDR3 DNA sequence: TGTGCCATCAGTGAGGAGCGCGGGGGCCGGACTGAAGCTTTCTTT. It yields the protein CAISEERGGRTEAFF.

The V gene is TRBV4-3, the J gene TRBJ1-1; 7 nucleotides line up with TRBD1. In germline, CDR1 is LGHNA, CDR2 YSLEER. Trimming at V came to 0 bases and at J to 4 bases, leaving 2 bases not matched to a gene. The CDR3 runs to 14 residues. The CDR3 DNA reads as TGCGCCAGCAGCCAAGATGGGGACAGCACTGAAGCTTTCTTT. As protein: CASSQDGDSTEAFF.

This clonotype has only a few counts. V is TRBV6-2 or TRBV6-3 and J is TRBJ1-6; the D is unclear. The CDR3 covers 15 residues. The V and J ends lost 6 bases and 0 bases respectively, with 9 bases between them. Germline CDR1 is MNHEY and CDR2 is SVGEGT. CDR3 bases: TGTGCCAGCAGGGAAGGGAGCTCCTATAATTCACCCCTCCACTTT. It yields the protein CASREGSSYNSPLHF.

This clonotype was picked up a small number of times. The CDR3 DNA reads TGTGCCAGCAGTTACTCGGCCGGGACAGGAGGCTATGGCTACACCTTC. Its protein is CASSYSAGTGGYGYTF. This chain links TRBV6-5 with TRBJ1-2; 8 bases line up with TRBD1. V lost 0 bases, J lost 4 bases, and 7 bases stayed unmatched. The CDR3 covers 16 residues. Germline CDR1 reads MNHEY; CDR2 reads SVGAGI.

This clonotype was counted between two and nine times. The rearrangement links TRBV5-5 to TRBJ2-7, with a weak D call TRBD2 (5 bases). Germline V gene lookup returns CDR1 SGHKS and CDR2 YYEKEE (reference sequence). Trimming took 3 bases from V and 7 from J, leaving 17 bases between them. The CDR3 sequence is 14 residues long. The CDR3 spells CASSYPSLGGEQYF. The CDR3 region has the DNA TGTGCCAGCAGCTACCCTAGCTTGGGCGGGGAGCAGTACTTC. The full variable domain, completed using reference TRBV5-5 and TRBJ2-7, is DAGVTQSPTHLIKTRGQQVTLRCSPISGHKSVSWYQQVLGQGPQFIFQYYEKEERGRGNFPDRFSARQFPNYSSELNVNALLLGDSALYLCASSYPSLGGEQYFGPGTRLTVT.

This clonotype was counted a single time. This rearrangement joins TRBV27 to TRBJ1-1, with D perhaps matching TRBD1 (5 bases). The germline CDR1 and CDR2 sequences are MNHEY and SMNVEV (reference sequence). The CDR3 covers 17 residues. Trimming removed 7 bases at V and 1 base at J, with 22 bases between. Here the CDR3 reads CASTSTRDGWTNTEAFF. Here the CDR3 DNA reads TGTGCCAGCACTTCAACCCGGGACGGATGGACGAACACTGAAGCTTTCTTT.

The rearrangement uses TRBV5-1 and TRBJ2-5, with D perhaps matching TRBD2 (5 bases). The CDR3 sequence is 14 residues long. CDR1 SGHRS and CDR2 YFSETQ come from the germline V gene. The V gene lost 4 bases and the J gene lost 5 bases, with 15 bases spanning the gap. The CDR3 sequence: CASSPEDARETQYF. The CDR3 DNA is TGCGCCAGCAGCCCGGAGGACGCTAGGGAGACCCAGTACTTC.

The chain employs TRBV7-9 and TRBJ2-3; D not resolved. Germline V gene data show CDR1 as SEHNR and CDR2 as FQNEAQ (reference sequence). Between the trimmed V and J ends, which lost 4 bases and 1 base, there was a span of 9 bases. The CDR3 loop spans 14 amino acids. CDR3 DNA: TGTGCCAGCAGCTCCGCGGCTGGCACAGATACGCAGTATTTT. Its translation is CASSSAAGTDTQYF.

The gene calls are TRBV6-5 and TRBJ1-1; 9 bases are shared with TRBD1. The V gene's germline CDR1 is MNHEY and CDR2 SVGAGI. The J segment lost 1 base and the V segment lost 2 bases, leaving 5 bases of the junction unmatched. The length of the CDR3 is 16 residues. The CDR3 bases are TGTGCCAGCAGTTACCCATCGGGACAGGGGAACACTGAAGCTTTCTTT. Translated: CASSYPSGQGNTEAFF.

The rearrangement uses TRBV6-4 and TRBJ2-3; 8 bases align to TRBD2. The length of the CDR3 is 17 residues. Germline V gene data show CDR1 as MRHNA and CDR2 as SNTAGT. After removal of 11 bases from V and 4 bases from J, the junction contained 20 bases not matched to a gene. The CDR3 bases are TGTGCCGCCCCTTGTCCCATTGCGGGGGGCTCCCCAGATACGCAGTATTTT. Translation gives CAAPCPIAGGSPDTQYF.

The chain combines TRBV28 with TRBJ2-5; 8 bases fit TRBD2. The CDR3 totals 14 residues. Germline CDR1 reads MDHEN; CDR2 reads SYDVKM. With 6 bases clipped from V and 5 bases from J, the junction kept 8 bases outside the gene matches. CDR3 in DNA: TGTGCCAGCAGCCCAGGACGGGGGGGGGAGACCCAGTACTTC. It is translated as CASSPGRGGETQYF.

This clonotype was detected a few times. Germline and junction disagree at one end, which may indicate a read error. The CDR3 is CASSLALVETPNFGYTF. As DNA, the CDR3 is TGTGCCAGCAGCTTAGCGCTAGTGGAGACACCGAACTTTGGCTACACCTTC. The chain carries TRBV7-6 and TRBJ1-2; D is ambiguous. CDR3 length: 17 residues. Per the germline V gene, CDR1 is SGHVS and CDR2 is FNYEAQ.

The J gene is TRBJ1-5, the V gene TRBV4-1; possibly TRBD1 for D (6 bases). Germline CDR1 MGHRA, CDR2 YSYEKL. Trimming pared 1 base from V and 4 bases from J, leaving 14 bases between. The CDR3 is 16 residues long. CDR3: CASSQGPGASNQPQHF. Here the CDR3 DNA reads TGCGCCAGCAGCCAAGGGCCAGGGGCTTCAAATCAGCCCCAGCATTTT.

This clonotype was seen only a few times. The chain employs TRBV4-1 and TRBJ2-2; D gene unclear. CDR1 is MGHRA, CDR2 YSYEKL, per germline. V lost 3 bases and J 5 bases, leaving 19 bases between the germline ends. This CDR3 region has 17 residues. The DNA for the CDR3 is TGCGCCAGCAGCCACCCTAGTCCCACCCCCCAGACCGGGGAGCTGTTTTTT. It encodes CASSHPSPTPQTGELFF.

This clonotype was found many times. The CDR3: CASSPLQGLEFF. The DNA of the CDR3 is TGTGCCAGCAGTCCACTTCAGGGGTTGGAGTTCTTC. The chain is built from TRBV6-2 or TRBV6-3 and TRBJ2-1, with TRBD1 as a possible D gene (6 bases). CDR1 is MNHEY, CDR2 SVGEGT, per germline. The CDR3 has 12 residues. Trimming took off 5 bases at V and 14 bases at J, with 16 bases between the two ends.

This clonotype was found once. The DNA is left out, because the CDR3 cannot be placed on it with certainty; the CDR3 is given as TCRdb lists it. J is TRBJ1-2 and V is TRBV27; the DNA was not compared with TRBD1, the D call given in the table. CDR1 and CDR2 (germline): MNHEY, SMNVEV (reference sequence). The CDR3 comprises 14 residues, both ends counted. The CDR3 sequence: CASSILGAGNGYTF.

V usage is TRBV19 and J usage is TRBJ1-1; D is ambiguous. V lost 5 bases to trimming and J lost 2 bases, with 12 bases between them. The V gene's germline CDR1 is LNHDA and CDR2 SQIVND (reference sequence). The CDR3 runs to 14 residues. The DNA for the CDR3 is TGTGCCAGTAGTTCGTTGGCTGGCAACACTGAAGCTTTCTTT. Translated: CASSSLAGNTEAFF.

J is TRBJ2-1 and V is TRBV7-3; 8 nucleotides match TRBD1. Germline CDR1 SGHTA, CDR2 FQGTGA. CDR3 length equals 15 residues. Losses at the gene ends were 5 bases for V and 5 bases for J; bases not matched to a gene: 8. The CDR3 DNA reads as TGTGCCAGCAGCGCTCGGGACAGGTTGGACAATGAGCAGTTCTTC. It is translated as CASSARDRLDNEQFF. Using reference TRBV7-3 and TRBJ2-1 for the parts outside the CDR3, the full variable domain is GAGVSQTPSNKVTEKGKYVELRCDPISGHTALYWYRQSLGQGPEFLIYFQGTGAADDSGLPNDRFFAVRPEGSVSTLKIQRTERGDSAVYLCASSARDRLDNEQFFGPGTRLTVL.